This paragraph reports one T cell receptor (beta chain). Its specificity is not known. The sample holds other DNA sequences that translate to the same CDR3. Trimming shortened V by 5 bases and J by 3 bases, and 14 bases separated the two germline ends. The germline CDR1 and CDR2 sequences are SEHNR and FQNEAQ (reference sequence). The CDR3 runs to 15 residues. Profiled with immunoSEQ multiplex PCR; TCRdb holds only in-frame clones, not every one. The sample has roughly 760,000 clones, around two thirds seen once. This sample is part of a study of shared clonotypes between healthy human individuals. Looking at the study overall: The donor group consisted of two women and three men, aged 18 to 49. Study-level results: On the whole, naive subsets had larger estimated richness than memory subsets had.

In the CD4+ fraction, cells were divided into CD45RA+ naive and CD45RA-negative memory subsets. The sequence came from a woman in her 30s in good health. The chain carries TRBV7-9 and TRBJ2-1; TRBD1 is a possible D gene (5 bases). The sequenced sample was memory CD4+ T cells sorted from blood. Subset of the sample: CD45RA-negative fraction. DNA of the CDR3: TGTGCCAGCAGCCCTAGGGGTAGCAGCTACAATGAGCAGTTCTTC. The encoded protein is CASSPRGSSYNEQFF.